The T cell receptor beta chain described here comes from a study of tumor and adjacent non-tumor tissue in lung cancer. For the study at large: Patients comprised 12 adenocarcinoma, 2 squamous cell carcinoma and 1 small cell lung cancer. Patients were aged about 31 to 76, 10 men and about five women, stage I to III.

The template was RNA from unsorted bulk tissue. The library came from three nested PCR rounds adapted from ARM-PCR protocols. TCRdb ran MiXCR on the multiplex PCR reads and lists one entry per CDR3 protein. The sample records 65,000 to 95,000 distinct CDR3 sequences, over 75% being singletons. The germline V gene encodes CDR1 DFQATT and CDR2 SNEGSKA (reference sequence). This CDR3 contains 12 residues. As regards this clonotype: The junction and the germline gene differ at one end; a read error may be behind it.

The chain couples TRBV20-1 to TRBJ1-1, with D unclear. Sequenced sample: lung tumor tissue. This receptor was taken from a woman aged 50 to 60 with non-small cell lung cancer. In DNA, the CDR3 is TGCAATGCCCTCGGACTAGGGCGTGAACCTTTCTTT. Amino acid sequence: CNALGLGREPFF.